The rows below give T cell receptor beta chains drawn from one sample of a study of cytomegalovirus exposure and HLA in healthy donors. Only in-frame clones appear in the TCRdb table, and some are missing; sequencing was by immunoSEQ multiplex PCR. The table includes some 150,000 clones, 80% detected once. What was sequenced was PBMCs. Source of these receptors: a man between 50 and 59 years old in good health and CMV-seronegative. Each CDR3 is given with its conserved first and last residue. A D gene is named only where the DNA matches it firmly. A row's size may be missing; if present it is once, few, many or a size class.

cdr3_nt: TGTGCCAGCAGCCGTCCCGGGACAGGGAGAGTGAGTAGCAATAATTCACCCCTCCACTTT
cdr3_aa: CASSRPGTGRVSSNNSPLHF
j_call: TRBJ1-6
clone_size: -
v_call: TRBV28
d_call: TRBD1

cdr3_nt: TGTGCCAGCAGTTCATCGACTAGCGGGATAAATGAGCAGTTCTTC
cdr3_aa: CASSSSTSGINEQFF
j_call: TRBJ2-1
clone_size: -
v_call: TRBV6-1
d_call: TRBD2

cdr3_nt: TGTGCCAGCAGCTTAGATCTCTATGGCTACACCTTC
cdr3_aa: CASSLDLYGYTF
j_call: TRBJ1-2
clone_size: -
v_call: TRBV6-5
d_call: -

cdr3_nt: TGTGCCAGCAGTTACTCGCGACAGGGGGTCCTCGCGGCCCAGCATTTT
cdr3_aa: CASSYSRQGVLAAQHF
j_call: TRBJ1-5
clone_size: -
v_call: TRBV6-5
d_call: TRBD1

cdr3_nt: TGTGCCAGCAGCTTAAACTGGGGATCGGGGAATTCACCCCTCCACTTT
cdr3_aa: CASSLNWGSGNSPLHF
j_call: TRBJ1-6
clone_size: -
v_call: TRBV7-2
d_call: -

cdr3_nt: TGTGCCAGCAGTCCCCTCGGGGGTATCGTAAACACTGAAGCTTTCTTT
cdr3_aa: CASSPLGGIVNTEAFF
j_call: TRBJ1-1
clone_size: -
v_call: TRBV27
d_call: -

cdr3_nt: TGTGCCAGCAGCTTGCTACAGGGGAATACTGAAGCTTTCTTT
cdr3_aa: CASSLLQGNTEAFF
j_call: TRBJ1-1
clone_size: -
v_call: TRBV5-6
d_call: TRBD1

cdr3_nt: TGCGCCAGCAGTATTGGGGGAGGGGACTACGAGCAGTACTTC
cdr3_aa: CASSIGGGDYEQYF
j_call: TRBJ2-7
clone_size: few
v_call: TRBV5-1
d_call: TRBD2

cdr3_nt: TGTGCCAGCAGCTTAGCGGCAGGGCGTACTAACTATGGCTACACCTTC
cdr3_aa: CASSLAAGRTNYGYTF
j_call: TRBJ1-2
clone_size: -
v_call: TRBV11-2
d_call: -

cdr3_nt: TGCGCCAGCAGCCAAGAAGGGGACAGCAATAGCAATCAGCCCCAGCATTTT
cdr3_aa: CASSQEGDSNSNQPQHF
j_call: TRBJ1-5
clone_size: once
v_call: TRBV4-1
d_call: TRBD1

cdr3_nt: TGCGCCAGCAGTCCCCCGGGGGGAGGGTCCTACGAGCAGTACTTC
cdr3_aa: CASSPPGGGSYEQYF
j_call: TRBJ2-7
clone_size: -
v_call: TRBV23-1
d_call: TRBD2

cdr3_nt: TGTGCTAGTGGCTCCGGCGGTAGCGGGAGGACCGATGAGCAGTTCTTC
cdr3_aa: CASGSGGSGRTDEQFF
j_call: TRBJ2-1
clone_size: once
v_call: TRBV12-5
d_call: TRBD2

cdr3_nt: TGCGCCAGCAGTGACCCGGGACTGGGAAAAGAGACCCAGTACTTC
cdr3_aa: CASSDPGLGKETQYF
j_call: TRBJ2-5
clone_size: -
v_call: TRBV10-1
d_call: -

cdr3_nt: TGTGCCAGCAGTGATTATGAGACAGCCTATGGCTACACCTTC
cdr3_aa: CASSDYETAYGYTF
j_call: TRBJ1-2
clone_size: -
v_call: TRBV6-1
d_call: -

cdr3_nt: TGCAGCGTGGCCAGCGGGTACAATGAGCAGTTCTTC
cdr3_aa: CSVASGYNEQFF
j_call: TRBJ2-1
clone_size: few
v_call: TRBV29-1
d_call: -

cdr3_nt: TGTGCCTGGAGTGTACTGACTGGGTTGAATCAGCCCCAGCATTTT
cdr3_aa: CAWSVLTGLNQPQHF
j_call: TRBJ1-5
clone_size: -
v_call: TRBV30
d_call: -

cdr3_nt: TGTGCCAGCAGTGAACTACAGGGTGCTGTAAAGAGGGAAAAACTGTTTTTT
cdr3_aa: CASSELQGAVKREKLFF
j_call: TRBJ1-4
clone_size: -
v_call: TRBV6-4
d_call: -

cdr3_nt: TGTGCCTGGAGTTTGGCGGACACCATATATTTT
cdr3_aa: CAWSLADTIYF
j_call: TRBJ1-3
clone_size: -
v_call: TRBV30
d_call: -

cdr3_nt: TGTGCCAGCAGTGACTCATACTTCACAGATACGCAGTATTTT
cdr3_aa: CASSDSYFTDTQYF
j_call: TRBJ2-3
clone_size: -
v_call: TRBV6-4
d_call: -

cdr3_nt: TGCGCCAGCAGCTTGGAGGATTACAGGGGAGTAGCTTTCTTT
cdr3_aa: CASSLEDYRGVAFF
j_call: TRBJ1-1
clone_size: -
v_call: TRBV5-1
d_call: TRBD1

cdr3_nt: TGCGCCAGCAGCTGGGGTCGAGGGGGACAGGACAACGAGCAGTACTTC
cdr3_aa: CASSWGRGGQDNEQYF
j_call: TRBJ2-7
clone_size: -
v_call: TRBV5-1
d_call: TRBD1

cdr3_nt: TGTGCCAGTAGCCCGACGGGAGGGGAGACCCAGTACTTC
cdr3_aa: CASSPTGGETQYF
j_call: TRBJ2-5
clone_size: -
v_call: TRBV19
d_call: TRBD2

cdr3_nt: TGTGCCAGCAGCCGCGTTTTGGGCAATCAGCCCCAGCATTTT
cdr3_aa: CASSRVLGNQPQHF
j_call: TRBJ1-5
clone_size: -
v_call: TRBV7-2
d_call: -

cdr3_nt: TGTGCCTGGAGCTTCCAGACTCCTATCTCGGACTATGGCTACACCTTC
cdr3_aa: CAWSFQTPISDYGYTF
j_call: TRBJ1-2
clone_size: -
v_call: TRBV30
d_call: -

cdr3_nt: TGTGCCAGCAGCGGCGGGAGGAACACCGGGGAGCTGTTTTTT
cdr3_aa: CASSGGRNTGELFF
j_call: TRBJ2-2
clone_size: few
v_call: TRBV5-6
d_call: TRBD2

cdr3_nt: TGTGCCAGCAGCCCCCCGGTGCCAACTAATGAAAAACTGTTTTTT
cdr3_aa: CASSPPVPTNEKLFF
j_call: TRBJ1-4
clone_size: -
v_call: TRBV6-6
d_call: -

cdr3_nt: TGTGCCAGCAGCTCAGGGCGACGTGGAGAAAAACTGTTTTTT
cdr3_aa: CASSSGRRGEKLFF
j_call: TRBJ1-4
clone_size: -
v_call: TRBV7-9
d_call: -

cdr3_nt: TGTGCCAGCAGCTCAAGGGGGGAGGGGGAGCAGTTCTTC
cdr3_aa: CASSSRGEGEQFF
j_call: TRBJ2-1
clone_size: -
v_call: TRBV7-2
d_call: -

cdr3_nt: TGTGCCAGCAGCACAAGGGGTTCCTGGGTTGGGGAGCAGTACTTC
cdr3_aa: CASSTRGSWVGEQYF
j_call: TRBJ2-7
clone_size: -
v_call: TRBV9
d_call: -

cdr3_nt: TGCGCCAGCAGCTTGGTCCCCCAGGGGGCATCGACTGAAGCTTTCTTT
cdr3_aa: CASSLVPQGASTEAFF
j_call: TRBJ1-1
clone_size: -
v_call: TRBV5-1
d_call: TRBD1

cdr3_nt: TGTGCCAGCAGCCCCCCGGGTAGCGGGATCGTGGGCGAGCAGTACTTC
cdr3_aa: CASSPPGSGIVGEQYF
j_call: TRBJ2-7
clone_size: -
v_call: TRBV11-2
d_call: TRBD2